Listed below are T cell receptor beta chains from one sample, sequenced in a study of cytomegalovirus exposure and HLA in healthy donors. The repertoire was sequenced with immunoSEQ multiplex PCR; TCRdb's copy has only in-frame clones and lacks some. The repertoire holds 100,000 to 150,000 clones, with about nine tenths as singletons. Material: PBMCs. These receptors all come from a man aged 25 to 40 in good health and CMV-seronegative. Each CDR3 is given with its conserved first and last residue. D genes are given only for firm matches. Expanded clones are given a class, and other clones once, few, many or no size at all.

J gene,V gene,clone size,D gene,CDR3 protein,CDR3 DNA
TRBJ2-1,TRBV29-1,once,TRBD1,CSVPSDRGSNEQFF,TGCAGCGTGCCCTCGGACAGGGGCTCCAATGAGCAGTTCTTC
TRBJ2-7,TRBV28,.,.,CASSSPTGHLPYEQYF,TGTGCCAGCAGTTCCCCCACAGGGCATTTGCCCTACGAGCAGTACTTC
TRBJ1-6,TRBV13,few,.,CASSSQGSYNSPLHF,TGTGCCAGCAGCTCACAGGGTTCCTATAATTCACCCCTCCACTTT
TRBJ1-1,TRBV27,.,.,CASSHGHWENTEAFF,TGTGCCAGCAGCCACGGACACTGGGAGAACACTGAAGCTTTCTTT
TRBJ2-7,TRBV27,.,.,CASSLFVGGGPYEQYF,TGTGCCAGCAGTTTATTTGTCGGGGGAGGTCCCTACGAGCAGTACTTC
TRBJ2-2,TRBV4-2,.,TRBD1,CASSQEGGQITGELFF,TGTGCCAGCAGCCAAGAAGGGGGCCAGATCACCGGGGAGCTGTTTTTT
TRBJ2-7,TRBV11-2,few,.,CASSLDSDEQYF,TGTGCCAGCAGCTTAGATAGCGACGAGCAGTACTTC
TRBJ2-2,TRBV7-9,.,.,CASSRGENTGELFF,TGTGCCAGCAGCCGGGGTGAGAACACCGGGGAGCTGTTTTTT
TRBJ1-1,TRBV10-1,once,.,CASSVHRVGPGAFF,TGCGCCAGCAGTGTTCACAGGGTTGGCCCGGGAGCTTTCTTT
TRBJ2-7,TRBV27,.,.,CASSSPGFSSYEQYF,TGTGCCAGCAGTTCCCCGGGATTCAGCTCCTACGAGCAGTACTTC
TRBJ1-6,TRBV5-1,.,.,CASRTANSPLHF,TGCGCCAGCAGAACAGCAAATTCACCCCTCCACTTT
TRBJ2-7,TRBV28,.,.,CASSPGQVRSYEQYF,TGTGCCAGCAGTCCCGGACAAGTTCGCTCCTACGAGCAGTACTTC
TRBJ1-5,TRBV6-5,.,.,CASSYAFGGVHQPQHF,TGTGCCAGCAGTTACGCGTTTGGGGGGGTCCATCAGCCCCAGCATTTT
TRBJ2-5,TRBV6-5,.,.,CASSFGGPQETQYF,TGTGCCAGCAGTTTCGGGGGGCCCCAAGAGACCCAGTACTTC
TRBJ2-7,TRBV11-2,.,.,CASSQSPGYEQYF,TGTGCCAGCAGCCAATCGCCGGGCTACGAGCAGTACTTC
TRBJ1-1,TRBV27,.,TRBD1,CASSGRGLTEAFF,TGTGCCAGCAGTGGAAGGGGGCTGACTGAAGCTTTCTTT
TRBJ2-2,TRBV29-1,.,TRBD1,CSPQGQNAGELFF,TGCAGCCCTCAGGGACAGAACGCCGGGGAGCTGTTTTTT
TRBJ2-1,TRBV7-9,once,TRBD2,CASSLALGLGLASHEQFF,TGTGCCAGCAGCTTAGCGTTGGGTTTAGGACTAGCTTCTCATGAGCAGTTCTTC
TRBJ2-7,TRBV6-6,few,.,CASSYDRRNSYEQYF,TGTGCCAGCAGTTACGACAGACGTAATTCCTACGAGCAGTACTTC
TRBJ2-5,TRBV4-2,.,TRBD1,CASSQDGTGRQETQYF,TGTGCCAGCAGCCAAGATGGGACAGGACGACAAGAGACCCAGTACTTC
TRBJ1-1,TRBV9,.,.,CASSVFGQLNTEAFF,TGTGCCAGCAGCGTATTCGGACAGTTGAACACTGAAGCTTTCTTT
TRBJ2-7,TRBV4-1,.,.,CASSPRGSYEQYF,TGCGCCAGCAGCCCACGAGGCTCCTACGAGCAGTACTTC
TRBJ2-7,TRBV7-9,.,.,CASSFGRSPLYEQYF,TGTGCCAGCAGCTTCGGCAGGTCGCCTCTCTACGAGCAGTACTTC
TRBJ2-2,TRBV25-1,.,.,CAAAPRDTGELFF,TGTGCCGCAGCTCCGAGGGACACCGGGGAGCTGTTTTTT
TRBJ1-2,TRBV7-9,few,TRBD1,CASSRDSNYGYTF,TGTGCCAGCAGCCGGGACAGCAACTATGGCTACACCTTC
TRBJ2-3,TRBV29-1,.,TRBD2,CSVPAGGHRDTQYF,TGCAGCGTCCCAGCGGGGGGGCATAGAGATACGCAGTATTTT
TRBJ2-5,TRBV9,.,TRBD2,CASSVVGGAFETQYF,TGTGCCAGCAGCGTAGTCGGGGGGGCCTTTGAGACCCAGTACTTC
TRBJ1-4,TRBV4-1,.,TRBD1,CASSLADREKLFF,TGCGCCAGCAGCCTGGCGGACAGGGAAAAACTGTTTTTT
TRBJ2-7,TRBV5-4,.,TRBD2,CASSLVGEGYEQYF,TGTGCCAGCAGCTTGGTGGGGGAGGGATACGAGCAGTACTTC
TRBJ1-5,TRBV6-1,few,.,CASSEASDRFSQPQHF,TGTGCCAGCAGTGAAGCCTCGGACAGATTTAGTCAGCCCCAGCATTTT
TRBJ2-3,TRBV6-1,.,TRBD1,CASLDRGFADTQYF,TGTGCCAGCCTGGACAGGGGGTTTGCAGATACGCAGTATTTT
TRBJ1-4,TRBV2,.,.,CASSSQGTTNEKLFF,TGTGCCAGCAGTTCACAGGGTACAACTAATGAAAAACTGTTTTTT
TRBJ2-7,TRBV10-1,.,TRBD2,CAPRGEQYF,TGCGCCCCGCGGGGGGAGCAGTACTTC